Sequencing of this TCR beta chain was carried out in a study of cytomegalovirus exposure and HLA in healthy donors. As to this clone: Its antigen is as yet unknown.

The study's findings and limits: Indistinguishable V segments, including TRBV6-2 and TRBV6-3, were excluded.

With 6 bases clipped from V and 4 bases from J, the junction kept 8 bases outside the gene matches. CDR3 length: 14 amino acids. Looked up from germline, CDR1 is MDHEN and CDR2 is SYDVKM. A multiplex PCR was run with 60 Vbeta primers and 13 Jbeta primers. TCRdb's copy holds only in-frame clones and misses some; the assay was immunoSEQ multiplex PCR. Of 110,000 to 150,000 clones in the sample, roughly four fifths are singletons; the top ten hold roughly 9.7%. The sequence was collected from a woman aged 60-75 years in good health and CMV-seropositive. The material sequenced was PBMCs. J is TRBJ1-2 and V is TRBV28; 7 nucleotides align to TRBD1. The DNA for the CDR3 is TGTGCCAGCAGCTCGAGACAGGGTCTCTATGGCTACACCTTC. It encodes CASSSRQGLYGYTF.